This T cell receptor (beta chain) is from a study of T cell changes during pregnancy in multiple sclerosis. TCRdb's table, derived via immunoSEQ multiplex PCR, lists solely in-frame clones and lacks some. Of about 60,000 clones in the sample, 92% are singletons; the top ten hold 0.2%. The material sequenced was CD4+ T cells from peripheral blood mononuclear cells, taken in the second trimester of pregnancy. This receptor was taken from a female donor with multiple sclerosis, enrolled in a pregnancy study.

CDR3 nucleotide sequence: TGTGCCAGCAGTTTATCCAGTGAAGCTTTCTTT. It codes for CASSLSSEAFF. The chain is built from TRBV28 and TRBJ1-1; D gene uncertain. The CDR3 runs to 11 residues. V was pared by 1 base and J by 7 bases, with 4 bases between. The germline V gene encodes CDR1 MDHEN and CDR2 SYDVKM.